The subject of this entry is one T cell receptor beta chain. Its antigen is unidentified. TCRdb keeps only in-frame clones here, not all; method: immunoSEQ multiplex PCR. The sample carries some 130,000 clones, roughly 93% recorded once. This CDR3 comprises 19 residues. The V end lost 4 bases, the J end lost 2 bases, and 22 bases lay between the germline ends. In germline, CDR1 is KGHDR, CDR2 SFDVKD. This sample was included in a study of T cell responses to AZD1222 COVID-19 vaccine. Points from the study as a whole: Once two AZD1222 doses were given, Spike-specific TCR breadth and depth went up. Seropositivity was recorded at baseline in only 6 or 7 AZD1222 recipients. It was only after the peak T cell response that any repertoires were sampled.

Both about-4-week and about-12-week second-dose recipients were combined. The specimen comprised peripheral blood, sampled 28 days after the second AZD1222 dose. V gene TRBV24-1 combines with J gene TRBJ2-2; D could derive from TRBD1 or TRBD2 (5 bases each). The sequence was collected from an adult who received the AZD1222 COVID-19 vaccine. The CDR3 loop reads CATSEWSLGETENTGELFF. CDR3 bases: TGTGCCACCAGTGAATGGTCTTTGGGGGAGACCGAAAACACCGGGGAGCTGTTTTTT.